Listed here are 8 T cell receptor beta chains from one sample, sequenced in a study of shared clonotypes between healthy human individuals. Profiled with immunoSEQ multiplex PCR; TCRdb holds only in-frame clones, not every one. The sample lists about 2.4 million clones; around 94% were seen once. Sequenced material: naive CD4+ T cells sorted from blood. Regarding subset: CD45RA+ positively selected. The source is a man aged 18 to 35 in good health.

The DNA of the CDR3 is TGTGCCAGCAGTACCATCGACTACCTTTACAATGAGCAGTTCTTC. Its protein is CASSTIDYLYNEQFF. V and J are TRBV25-1 and TRBJ2-1; D perhaps matches TRBD2 (5 bases). Germline loops: CDR1 MGHDK, CDR2 SYGVNS. The CDR3 is 15 residues long. V was trimmed by 5 bases and J by 4 bases, leaving 15 bases between them.

CDR3 coding DNA: TGTGCCAGCAGCCAGGGACAGCCTAATGAAAAACTGTTTTTT. It translates to CASSQGQPNEKLFF. The genes are TRBV7-8 and TRBJ1-4; TRBD1 matches at 7 bases. Germline V gene lookup returns CDR1 SGHVS and CDR2 FQNEAQ. The CDR3 totals 14 residues. J was trimmed by 3 bases and V by 5 bases; bases with no gene match: 3. Full variable domain (missing parts from reference TRBV7-8 and TRBJ1-4): GAGVSQSPRYKVAKRGQDVALRCDPISGHVSLFWYQQALGQGPEFLTYFQNEAQLDKSGLPSDRFFAERPEGSVSTLKIQRTQQEDSAVYLCASSQGQPNEKLFFGSGTQLSVL.

Comments on this clone: This sample also contains other DNA sequences that code for the same CDR3. CDR3 sequence reads: CSASREYEQYF. The CDR3 DNA sequence: TGCAGTGCTAGTAGGGAATACGAGCAGTACTTC. The rearrangement uses TRBV20-1 and TRBJ2-7; D remains ambiguous. The germline V and J ends were trimmed by 3 bases and 4 bases, with 7 bases remaining between them. The V gene's germline CDR1 is DFQATT and CDR2 SNEGSKA (reference sequence). CDR3 length: 11 amino acids.

The chain combines TRBV7-2 with TRBJ1-2; 11 bases agree with TRBD1. The CDR3 is made up of 16 amino acids. The germline V gene encodes CDR1 SGHTA and CDR2 FQGNSA. V lost 1 base to trimming and J lost 4 bases; unmatched junction nucleotides: 5. CDR3 sequence reads: CASSLGVGQGVYGYTF. The CDR3 region has the DNA TGTGCCAGCAGCTTAGGGGTGGGACAGGGGGTCTATGGCTACACCTTC.

V gene TRBV7-2 combines with J gene TRBJ1-1; D is possibly TRBD1 (6 bases). CDR3 length equals 17 residues. The V gene lost 0 bases and the J gene lost 2 bases, with 16 bases spanning the gap. The germline gives CDR1 SGHTA, CDR2 FQGNSA. The CDR3 reads CASSLAGVGQKNTEAFF. CDR3 in DNA: TGTGCCAGCAGCTTAGCGGGGGTAGGACAGAAAAACACTGAAGCTTTCTTT.

The gene calls are TRBV11-2 and TRBJ1-4; the match to TRBD1 covers 8 bases. Unmatched junction bases numbered 4, after V lost 4 bases and J lost 0 bases. The CDR3 has 16 amino acids. Germline-derived CDR1 and CDR2 are SGHAT and FQNNGV. CDR3 residues: CASSSTGGATNEKLFF. The CDR3 coding sequence is TGTGCCAGCAGCTCTACAGGGGGGGCAACTAATGAAAAACTGTTTTTT.

The V and J genes are TRBV29-1 and TRBJ1-2, with D tentatively TRBD1 (6 bases). CDR1 SQVTM and CDR2 ANQGSEA come from the germline V gene. This CDR3 is 14 amino acids long. V lost 3 bases and J 4 bases, leaving 15 bases between the germline ends. CDR3 nucleotides: TGCAGCGTTGAGGGGCTACAGGGATTCTATGGCTACACCTTC. Residues: CSVEGLQGFYGYTF.

V gene TRBV4-3 combines with J gene TRBJ2-7; no reliable D call. CDR3 length equals 12 residues. Trimming pared 0 bases from V and 4 bases from J, leaving 4 bases between. The germline gives CDR1 LGHNA, CDR2 YSLEER. Here the CDR3 reads CASSQDGYEQYF. The DNA of the CDR3 is TGCGCCAGCAGCCAAGATGGATACGAGCAGTACTTC.